This T cell receptor beta chain was retrieved from a study of blood T cell repertoires in COVID-19 (dated by TCRdb to 2020 to 2021). Regarding the study in general: Recovered participants in ImmuneRACE Cohort 3 were defined by two consecutive negative NP/OP PCR tests, clearance by a healthcare professional, or resolution of symptoms. The material from the prospective study consisted of cDNA or gDNA derived from T cells, B-cell-depleted T cells, or PBMCs. Nearly every sample came with metadata listing a de-identified subject ID, COVID-19 status, age in years and sex. Where available, HLA class I and class II types were taken from metadata supplied by the sample provider and were not determined by assay-based typing. Subjects who had been exposed to COVID-19, were actively infected with it, or had recovered from it provided the deeply sampled blood TCRbeta repertoires that made up the dataset. Samples came from the ongoing ImmuneRACE study (first 160 participants) plus 1,254 subjects from 6 global collaborators. Collaborator samples came from the United States, Italy and Spain and covered acute and convalescent phases of COVID-19. A freely available public database, intended as a resource for researchers studying the immune response to SARS-CoV-2, is where the repertoires were released. General findings and caveats noted by the study authors: The quantity of clinical and demographic metadata differed by source and by participant and was supplied without curation.

The immunoSEQ Assay, a bias-controlled multiplex PCR, was used to amplify TCRbeta CDR3 regions from genomic DNA. In the paper's pipeline: Within the assay, amplification of reference gene primers was used to estimate how many nucleated cells each sample contained. Sequence reads were collapsed and filtered to measure the absolute abundance of every unique TCRbeta CDR3 rearrangement. For each sample, productive Simpson clonality was calculated by taking the square root of Simpson's diversity index across productive rearrangements. TCRdb took this table from immuneACCESS and kept in-frame rearrangements with V and J called. Such tables lack part of the clones; where checked against another copy, unresolved V genes explain under half of the gap, and the rest is unexplained. D and trimming come from the DNA, and the V and J calls and clone size come from that table. This sample has 200,000 to 250,000 clones in its table, and 70% to 90% of those were observed once. The top ten clonotypes cover 3.1% of the sample.

Concerning this clone itself: It has no known antigen specificity. No per-base quality is available; no much larger clone lies one base away.

Participants in the prospective study were aged about 18 to 89 years, lived in under 30 United States geographic areas, and enrolled through a virtual design. To assign participants to cohorts, the prospective study relied on clinical history that participants themselves reported in a screening survey and a study questionnaire. In the prospective study, mobile phlebotomists collected whole blood, serum and a nasopharyngeal or oropharyngeal swab from each participant. Over a roughly 2-month period, participants in the prospective study had the option of providing additional blood draws and questionnaires. Blood samples from the prospective study were shipped frozen or at room temperature prior to DNA extraction. Via the germline V gene (reference sequence), CDR1 is DFQATT and CDR2 SNEGSKA. The CDR3, cysteine through phenylalanine, is 13 amino acids long. The retained sequence is limited to the CDR3, 39 bases, with the frame set at the first base. V is pared back by 3 bases and J by 8 bases, with 13 bases lying between the germline termini.

Sequenced input: PBMCs or T cells enriched from blood (not recorded which). Here the chain combines TRBV20-1 and TRBJ1-4; no confident D gene assignment can be made. The sequence came from a woman in her 50s in a cohort exposed to, infected with or recovered from COVID-19 (not recorded which). The CDR3 loop reads CSASPGIGEKLFF. The sequenced DNA is TGCAGTGCTAGTCCGGGGATTGGGGAAAAACTGTTTTTT.